The 24 T cell receptor beta chains given below trace back to one sample, sequenced in a study of CD4+ T cells in melanoma. Here immunoSEQ multiplex PCR was the method, and the copy in TCRdb shows in-frame clones only, minus some. Of some 150,000 clones in the sample, about nine tenths were seen once. The receptors were gathered from a human donor with melanoma.

The chain employs TRBV15 and TRBJ1-6; no firm D call. The V end was cut by 2 bases, the J end by 7 bases, with 0 bases between. CDR1 LNHNV and CDR2 YYDKDF come from the germline V gene (reference sequence). The length of the CDR3 is 11 residues. The CDR3 sequence is CATSRNSPLHF. The CDR3 coding sequence is TGTGCCACCAGCAGAAATTCACCCCTCCACTTT.

The chain joins TRBV9 to TRBJ1-3; D might be TRBD1 (5 bases). V was cut by 4 bases and J by 1 base, with 12 bases left in between. This CDR3 has 15 residues. The germline CDR1 and CDR2 sequences are SGDLS and YYNGEE. CDR3: CASSRDSQSGNTIYF. In nucleotides, the CDR3 is TGTGCCAGCAGCCGTGACAGCCAGTCTGGAAACACCATATATTTT.

The sample holds a few counts of this clone. V is TRBV6-1 and J is TRBJ1-3; D is perhaps TRBD1 (6 bases). The germline gives CDR1 MNHNS, CDR2 SASEGT. V lost 7 bases to trimming and J lost 6 bases, with 16 bases between them. The CDR3 totals 14 residues. CDR3 in DNA: TGTGCCAGCACCCCCGGGACAAGGACAAACACCATATATTTT. Protein: CASTPGTRTNTIYF.

The V and J genes are TRBV7-9 and TRBJ2-1; D ambiguous. The CDR3 is made up of 12 amino acids. Germline V CDR1 and CDR2: SEHNR, FQNEAQ (reference sequence). The V and J ends lost 5 bases and 9 bases respectively, with 11 bases between them. CDR3 protein: CASSLTGGEQFF. The CDR3 bases are TGTGCCAGCAGCCTTACGGGTGGTGAGCAGTTCTTC.

The rearrangement uses TRBV5-5 and TRBJ1-6, with TRBD1 matching 8 bases. This CDR3 spans 14 amino acids. CDR1 SGHKS and CDR2 YYEKEE come from the germline V gene (reference sequence). V lost 2 bases to trimming and J lost 10 bases; unmatched junction nucleotides: 5. The CDR3 loop is CASSFGQGGSPLHF. CDR3 sequence (DNA): TGTGCCAGCAGCTTTGGACAGGGAGGATCACCCCTCCACTTT.

The chain couples TRBV29-1 to TRBJ2-7; a possible D gene is TRBD1 (7 bases). Germline assignment: CDR1 SQVTM and CDR2 ANQGSEA. The CDR3 spans 17 residues. Trimming took off 1 base at V and 4 bases at J, with 23 bases between the two ends. The CDR3 region has the DNA TGCAGCGTTGAAGCTCCCGGGGAGTCCTCAGGGGGGTACGAGCAGTACTTC. This sequence encodes CSVEAPGESSGGYEQYF.

In regard to this clone: The same CDR3 is also encoded by other DNA sequences in this sample. This chain uses TRBV9 with TRBJ1-6; 7 bases match TRBD1. Germline V lookup: CDR1 SGDLS, CDR2 YYNGEE. The CDR3 covers 17 residues. V shed 0 bases, J shed 1 base, and the junction held 4 bases outside the gene matches. CDR3 sequence reads: CASSVGQGRSYNSPLHF. The CDR3 coding sequence is TGTGCCAGCAGCGTAGGACAGGGCCGTTCCTATAATTCACCCCTCCACTTT.

CDR3 in DNA: TGTGCCAGCAGGGGGACAGCCCGACGCACTGAAGCTTTCTTT. It translates to CASRGTARRTEAFF. The chain couples TRBV6-5 to TRBJ1-1; 7 nucleotides match TRBD1. Germline CDR1 is MNHEY and CDR2 is SVGAGI. The V segment lost 6 bases and the J segment 4 bases; nucleotides outside the gene matches: 8. The CDR3 has 14 amino acids.

This clone was found once. This chain uses TRBV14 with TRBJ2-7, with 9 bases lining up with TRBD1. J lost 3 bases, V lost 1 base, and 4 bases had no gene match. The germline CDR1 and CDR2 sequences are SGHDN and FVKESK. CDR3 length: 15 residues. CDR3 coding DNA: TGTGCCAGCAGCCAAGCGCCGGGACAGGGCTACGAGCAGTACTTC. Protein: CASSQAPGQGYEQYF. Full variable domain (missing parts from reference TRBV14 and TRBJ2-7): EAGVTQFPSHSVIEKGQTVTLRCDPISGHDNLYWYRRVMGKEIKFLLHFVKESKQDESGMPNNRFLAERTGGTYSTLKVQPAELEDSGVYFCASSQAPGQGYEQYFGPGTRLTVT.

The rearrangement links TRBV5-1 to TRBJ2-1, with D tentatively TRBD2 (6 bases). Germline CDR1 is SGHRS and CDR2 is YFSETQ. V gave up 6 bases and J gave up 6 bases, with 19 bases separating them. This CDR3 spans 15 amino acids. Written as DNA, the CDR3 is TGCGCCAGCAACGAACCGGGCCTGGGGGGCAATGAGCAGTTCTTC. It specifies CASNEPGLGGNEQFF.

The chain links TRBV6-1 to TRBJ1-4, with D tentatively TRBD1 (6 bases). Germline assignment: CDR1 MNHNS and CDR2 SASEGT. The V gene lost 2 bases and the J gene lost 5 bases, with 9 bases spanning the gap. The CDR3 length is 14 residues. The CDR3 spells CASSERQGNEKLFF. The CDR3, as DNA: TGTGCCAGCAGTGAACGCCAGGGGAATGAAAAACTGTTTTTT.

V is TRBV5-4 and J is TRBJ1-4, with D maybe TRBD1 (5 bases). CDR3 size: 14 residues. V lost 0 bases and J 8 bases, leaving 11 bases between the germline ends. Germline V gives CDR1 SGHNT, CDR2 YYREEE (reference sequence). The CDR3 DNA sequence: TGTGCCAGCAGCTTGGTAGGGGCCGAAGAAAAACTGTTTTTT. The encoded protein is CASSLVGAEEKLFF.

The rearrangement links TRBV29-1 to TRBJ2-7; a weak D match, TRBD2 (5 bases). This CDR3 spans 12 amino acids. With 7 bases removed from V and 7 bases from J, the gap between germline ends came to 17 bases. Per the germline V gene, CDR1 is SQVTM and CDR2 is ANQGSEA. CDR3 in amino acids: CSAGVGLGEQYF. The CDR3 DNA is TGCAGCGCCGGGGTGGGGTTGGGGGAGCAGTACTTC.

The CDR3 sequence is CASEDRAMGLEPQHF. The CDR3 coding sequence is TGTGCCAGCGAAGACAGGGCAATGGGTTTGGAGCCCCAGCATTTT. The chain carries TRBV6-1 and TRBJ1-5, with TRBD1 matching 7 bases. V lost 8 bases to trimming and J lost 8 bases; unmatched junction nucleotides: 15. The CDR3 totals 15 residues. Germline lookup yields CDR1 MNHNS and CDR2 SASEGT.

This clone was counted a single time. The genes are TRBV9 and TRBJ1-1; tentatively, D is TRBD1 (6 bases). The length of the CDR3 is 15 residues. V lost 0 bases and J 1 base, leaving 10 bases between the germline ends. The germline V gene encodes CDR1 SGDLS and CDR2 YYNGEE. Written as DNA, the CDR3 is TGTGCCAGCAGCGTAGAGACAGGAGCGAACACTGAAGCTTTCTTT. Its translation: CASSVETGANTEAFF.

The gene calls are TRBV7-9 and TRBJ1-1, with a weak D call TRBD1 (5 bases). The CDR3 covers 13 residues. Germline V gene lookup returns CDR1 SEHNR and CDR2 FQNEAQ (reference sequence). V shed 4 bases and J shed 1 base, with 7 bases lying between them. The CDR3 DNA follows: TGTGCCAGCAGCTCGACAGAGAACACTGAAGCTTTCTTT. Translated, it gives CASSSTENTEAFF.

V is TRBV5-1 and J is TRBJ1-2; TRBD1 matches 7 bases. The CDR3 length is 14 residues. With 3 bases clipped from V and 4 bases from J, the junction kept 6 bases outside the gene matches. Germline assignment: CDR1 SGHRS and CDR2 YFSETQ. This CDR3 reads CASSSAGGTYGYTF. The CDR3 nucleotides are TGCGCCAGCAGCTCGGCAGGGGGGACCTATGGCTACACCTTC. Full variable domain (remainder filled in from reference TRBV5-1 and TRBJ1-2): KAGVTQTPRYLIKTRGQQVTLSCSPISGHRSVSWYQQTPGQGLQFLFEYFSETQRNKGNFPGRFSGRQFSNSRSEMNVSTLELGDSALYLCASSSAGGTYGYTFGSGTRLTVV.

This chain joins TRBV7-8 and TRBJ2-1, with TRBD2 identical over 10 bases. V was pared by 5 bases and J by 6 bases, with 10 bases of the junction left unmatched. The CDR3 length is 16 residues. Germline V CDR1 and CDR2: SGHVS, FQNEAQ. CDR3 in amino acids: CASSQISGGRGNEQFF. In DNA form, the CDR3 reads TGTGCCAGCAGCCAGATTAGCGGGGGGAGGGGCAATGAGCAGTTCTTC.

The V call is TRBV5-4, the J call TRBJ2-5; no firm D call. This CDR3 is 13 amino acids long. Germline values: CDR1 SGHNT, CDR2 YYREEE (reference sequence). V was trimmed by 2 bases and J by 5 bases, leaving 10 bases between them. DNA for the CDR3: TGTGCCAGCAGCTTTAAGACCATTGAGACCCAGTACTTC. This encodes CASSFKTIETQYF.

The CDR3 here is CATHTGTGSINEKLFF. CDR3 coding DNA: TGTGCCACCCATACCGGGACAGGGTCTATTAATGAAAAACTGTTTTTT. This rearrangement joins TRBV6-7 to TRBJ1-4, with TRBD1 matching over 9 bases. TRBV6-7 is reported as an ORF; its role is uncertain. This CDR3 contains 16 residues. The ends lost 10 bases at V and 4 bases at J; junction bases unmatched: 13.

CDR3 protein: CASKPEGAQGEAFF. As DNA, the CDR3 is TGCGCCAGCAAGCCGGAGGGAGCCCAGGGTGAAGCTTTCTTT. The chain carries TRBV5-1 and TRBJ1-1; TRBD1 is a possible D gene (5 bases). The CDR3 runs to 14 residues. Germline CDR1 is SGHRS and CDR2 is YFSETQ. V dropped 6 bases and J dropped 7 bases, with 19 bases sitting between them.

The chain has TRBV6-1 and TRBJ2-7; D possibly corresponds to TRBD1 (6 bases). Trimming removed 2 bases at V and 4 bases at J, with 12 bases between. Per the germline V gene, CDR1 is MNHNS and CDR2 is SASEGT. CDR3 size: 14 residues. The CDR3 nucleotides are TGTGCCAGCAGTGAAAGGGGGAGACAATACGAGCAGTACTTC. Translating gives CASSERGRQYEQYF.

This chain links TRBV7-3 with TRBJ2-5; no clear D. V was pared by 0 bases and J by 1 base, with 9 bases between. CDR3 length equals 15 residues. Germline-derived CDR1 and CDR2 are SGHTA and FQGTGA. The CDR3 sequence: CASSLTGVPQETQYF. DNA of the CDR3: TGTGCCAGCAGCTTAACTGGAGTCCCCCAAGAGACCCAGTACTTC.

This chain's CDR3 is CAWNRDRNSPLHF. The CDR3 DNA sequence: TGTGCCTGGAATAGGGACCGGAATTCACCCCTCCACTTT. The chain is built from TRBV30 and TRBJ1-6; the D gene is possibly TRBD1 (5 bases). This CDR3 comprises 13 residues. Germline V gene lookup returns CDR1 GTSNPN and CDR2 SVGIG (reference sequence). The germline V and J ends were trimmed by 4 bases and 7 bases, with 11 bases remaining between them.